The 5 T cell receptor beta chains reported below all come from one sample, sequenced in a study of cytomegalovirus exposure and HLA in healthy donors. Some clones are missing from TCRdb's copy, which holds only in-frame ones; the method was immunoSEQ multiplex PCR. This sample has hundreds of thousands of clones, with more than 80% found just once. The sequenced material came from PBMCs. These receptors all come from a woman in her late teens or twenties in good health and CMV-seronegative.

The chain recombines TRBV6-5 with TRBJ1-5; D not certain. Deletions cut 8 bases from V and 1 base from J, with 15 bases between. The CDR3 has 15 amino acids. Germline V CDR1 and CDR2: MNHEY, SVGAGI. CDR3 coding DNA: TGTGCCAGCCGCAAATCCATGGGCAGCAATCAGCCCCAGCATTTT. This gives the protein CASRKSMGSNQPQHF.

V gene TRBV27 combines with J gene TRBJ2-1; TRBD2 matches 7 bases. After removal of 6 bases from V and 6 bases from J, the junction contained 14 bases not matched to a gene. In germline, CDR1 is MNHEY, CDR2 SMNVEV (reference sequence). The CDR3 spans 16 residues. In DNA form, the CDR3 reads TGTGCCAGCAGCCACGAGGCCAGCGGGATAATCAATGAGCAGTTCTTC. Amino acids: CASSHEASGIINEQFF.

The chain has TRBV2 and TRBJ1-6, with a possible D match to TRBD1 (5 bases). Germline loops: CDR1 SNHLY, CDR2 FYNNEI. The CDR3 has 14 residues. Trimming took off 6 bases at V and 0 bases at J, with 6 bases between the two ends. CDR3 region: CASRDSSYNSPLHF. Written as DNA, the CDR3 is TGTGCCAGCAGAGACAGCTCCTATAATTCACCCCTCCACTTT.

The chain recombines TRBV28 with TRBJ2-2; 7 positions agree with TRBD1. The CDR3 spans 15 residues. With V trimmed by 7 bases and J by 0 bases, 5 bases remained unmatched. The germline V gene encodes CDR1 MDHEN and CDR2 SYDVKM. CDR3 nucleotide sequence: TGTGCCAGCACAAGGGGACAGACGAACACCGGGGAGCTGTTTTTT. Its translation is CASTRGQTNTGELFF.

The chain couples TRBV9 to TRBJ2-1, with D possibly being TRBD2 (6 bases). Germline lookup yields CDR1 SGDLS and CDR2 YYNGEE. The CDR3 covers 14 residues. The V end lost 3 bases, the J end lost 5 bases, and 12 bases lay between the germline ends. CDR3 residues: CASSARLGDNEQFF. In nucleotides, the CDR3 is TGTGCCAGCAGCGCCCGACTAGGCGACAATGAGCAGTTCTTC.